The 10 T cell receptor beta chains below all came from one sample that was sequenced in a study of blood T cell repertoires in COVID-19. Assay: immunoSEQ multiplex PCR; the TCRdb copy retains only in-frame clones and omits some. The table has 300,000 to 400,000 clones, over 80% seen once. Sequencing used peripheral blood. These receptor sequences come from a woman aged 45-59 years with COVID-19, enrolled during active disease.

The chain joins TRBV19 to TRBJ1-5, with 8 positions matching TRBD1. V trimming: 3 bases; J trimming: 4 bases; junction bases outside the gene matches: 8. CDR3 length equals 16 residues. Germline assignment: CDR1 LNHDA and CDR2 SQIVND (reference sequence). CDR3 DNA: TGTGCCAGTAGTATCTTGGGGCAGGGGGCAAATCAGCCCCAGCATTTT. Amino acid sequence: CASSILGQGANQPQHF.

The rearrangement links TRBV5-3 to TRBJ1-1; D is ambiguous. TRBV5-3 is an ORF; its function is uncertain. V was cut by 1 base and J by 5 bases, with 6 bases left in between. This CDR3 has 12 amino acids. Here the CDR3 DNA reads TGTGCCAGAAGCTTGAGAGAGACTGAAGCTTTCTTT. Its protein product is CARSLRETEAFF.

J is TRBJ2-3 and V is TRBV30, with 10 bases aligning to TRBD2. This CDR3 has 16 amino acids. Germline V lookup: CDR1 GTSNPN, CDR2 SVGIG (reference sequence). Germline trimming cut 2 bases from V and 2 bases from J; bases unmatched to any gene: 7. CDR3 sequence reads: CAWSSSGSYFTDTQYF. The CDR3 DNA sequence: TGTGCCTGGAGTTCTAGCGGGAGTTATTTCACAGATACGCAGTATTTT.

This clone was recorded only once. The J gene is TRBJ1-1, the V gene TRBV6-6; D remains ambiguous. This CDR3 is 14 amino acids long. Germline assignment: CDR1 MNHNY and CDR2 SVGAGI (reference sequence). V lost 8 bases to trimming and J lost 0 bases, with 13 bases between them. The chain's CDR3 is CASLQDSMNTEAFF. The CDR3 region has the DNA TGTGCCAGCCTCCAGGACTCAATGAACACTGAAGCTTTCTTT.

The CDR3, as DNA: TGCGCCAGCAGCTTGGCCTCACGGGCAGGCCAAGCGGCGAACACCGGGGAGCTGTTTTTT. It is translated as CASSLASRAGQAANTGELFF. V gene TRBV5-1 combines with J gene TRBJ2-2; perhaps TRBD2 as D (5 bases). V was clipped by 0 bases and J by 0 bases, with 21 bases between them. CDR3 length: 20 residues. Germline CDR1 and CDR2: SGHRS and YFSETQ.

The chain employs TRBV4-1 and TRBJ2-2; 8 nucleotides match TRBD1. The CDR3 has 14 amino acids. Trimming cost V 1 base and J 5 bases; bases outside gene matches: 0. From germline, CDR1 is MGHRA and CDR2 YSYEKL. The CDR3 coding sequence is TGCGCCAGCAGCCAAGGACAGGGGACCGGGGAGCTGTTTTTT. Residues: CASSQGQGTGELFF.

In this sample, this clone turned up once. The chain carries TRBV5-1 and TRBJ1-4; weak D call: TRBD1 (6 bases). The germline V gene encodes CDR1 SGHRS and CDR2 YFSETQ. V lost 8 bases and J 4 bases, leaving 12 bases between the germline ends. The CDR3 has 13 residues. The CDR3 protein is CASTQGINEKLFF. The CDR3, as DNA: TGCGCCAGTACGCAGGGGATTAATGAAAAACTGTTTTTT.

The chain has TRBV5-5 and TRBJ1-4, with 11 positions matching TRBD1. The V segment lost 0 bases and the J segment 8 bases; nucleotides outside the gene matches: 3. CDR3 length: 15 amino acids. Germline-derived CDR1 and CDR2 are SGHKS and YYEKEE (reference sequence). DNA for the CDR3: TGTGCCAGCAGCTTGGTGGACAGGGGGCAAGAAAAACTGTTTTTT. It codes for CASSLVDRGQEKLFF.

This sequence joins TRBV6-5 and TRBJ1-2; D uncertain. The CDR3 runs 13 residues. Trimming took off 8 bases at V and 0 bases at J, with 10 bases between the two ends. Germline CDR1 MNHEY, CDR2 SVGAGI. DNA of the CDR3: TGTGCCAGCGGACTATCCCCTAACTATGGCTACACCTTC. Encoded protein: CASGLSPNYGYTF.

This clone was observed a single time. CDR3 DNA sequence: TGTGCCAGCAGCCAAGACGCGGACAGGCGCTACTATGGCTACACCTTC. Protein product: CASSQDADRRYYGYTF. The V gene is TRBV14, the J gene TRBJ1-2; the match to TRBD1 covers 7 bases. This CDR3 contains 16 residues. With V trimmed by 0 bases and J by 3 bases, 7 bases remained unmatched. CDR1 and CDR2 from the germline V gene are SGHDN and FVKESK.